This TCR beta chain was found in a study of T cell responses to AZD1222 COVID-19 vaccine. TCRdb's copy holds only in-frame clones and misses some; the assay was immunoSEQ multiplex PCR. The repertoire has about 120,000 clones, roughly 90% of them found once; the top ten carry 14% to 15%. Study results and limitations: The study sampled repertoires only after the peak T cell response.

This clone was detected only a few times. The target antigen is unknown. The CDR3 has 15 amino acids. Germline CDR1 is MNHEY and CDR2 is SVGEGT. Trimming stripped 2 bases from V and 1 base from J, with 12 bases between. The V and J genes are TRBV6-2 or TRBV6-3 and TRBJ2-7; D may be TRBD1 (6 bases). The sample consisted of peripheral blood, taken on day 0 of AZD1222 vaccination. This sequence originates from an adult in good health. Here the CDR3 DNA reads TGTGCCAGCAGTTACAAGACAGGTTTTTCCTACGAGCAGTACTTC. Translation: CASSYKTGFSYEQYF.